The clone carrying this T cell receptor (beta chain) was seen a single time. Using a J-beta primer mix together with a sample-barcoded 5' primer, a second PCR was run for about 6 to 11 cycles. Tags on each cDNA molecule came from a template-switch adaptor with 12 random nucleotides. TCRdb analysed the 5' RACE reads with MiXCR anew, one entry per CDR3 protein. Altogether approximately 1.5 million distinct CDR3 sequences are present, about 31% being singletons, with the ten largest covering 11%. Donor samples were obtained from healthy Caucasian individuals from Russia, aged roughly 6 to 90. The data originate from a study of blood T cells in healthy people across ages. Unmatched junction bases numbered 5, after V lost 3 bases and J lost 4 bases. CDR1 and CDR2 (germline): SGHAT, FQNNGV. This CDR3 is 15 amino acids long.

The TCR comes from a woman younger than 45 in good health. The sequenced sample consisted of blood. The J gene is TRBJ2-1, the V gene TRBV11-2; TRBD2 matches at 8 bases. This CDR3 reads CASSFSGSRYNEQFF. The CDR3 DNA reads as TGTGCCAGCAGCTTCAGCGGGAGTAGATACAATGAGCAGTTCTTC.